This entry is about one T cell receptor beta chain. Its antigen is still unknown. No quality values exist for individual bases; no much larger clone is one base distant. In Seattle, one collaborating source enrolled patients while the infection was active and tracked those patients longitudinally over the course of disease. Collaborating institutions collected whole blood in K2EDTA tubes following their own protocols. Collaborator samples were shipped for TCRbeta analysis as frozen whole blood, isolated PBMCs, or DNA extracted from either sample type. The germline V gene encodes CDR1 MNHNY and CDR2 SVGAGI (reference sequence). The CDR3 covers 13 residues, taking in both the cysteine and the phenylalanine. Only the CDR3 portion is preserved as DNA: 39 bases, with reading frame beginning at the first base. Relative to germline, V is missing 8 bases and J is missing 5 bases, with 6 bases of the junction outside any gene match.

TCRbeta CDR3 regions were amplified from genomic DNA using the immunoSEQ Assay, a bias-controlled multiplex PCR. As for how the authors treated the data: The number of nucleated cells in each sample was estimated by amplification of reference gene primers within the assay. To quantify the absolute abundance of each unique TCRbeta CDR3 rearrangement, sequence reads were collapsed and filtered. For each sample, productive Simpson clonality was calculated as the square root of Simpson's diversity index over productive rearrangements. Held by TCRdb, this immuneACCESS table contains in-frame sequences only and omits some clones. Under half of the omission traces to an unresolved V gene where checked; the cause of the rest is unknown. From that table come the V and J calls and clone size; the DNA was used to work out D and trimming. Across this sample there are about 420,000 clones, with around 90% seen only once. Of the sample, less than 0.95% is held by the ten largest clones.

This sample is part of a study of blood T cell repertoires in COVID-19 (TCRdb year 2020). In the study overall: The collaborator samples originated in the United States, Italy and Spain and spanned the acute and convalescent phases of COVID-19. The prospective study material was composed of cDNA or gDNA derived from T cells, B-cell-depleted T cells, or PBMCs. Subjects who had been exposed to COVID-19, were actively infected with it, or had recovered from it provided the deeply sampled blood TCRbeta repertoires that made up the dataset. The repertoires were made available in a free public database intended to serve as a resource for research on the immune response to SARS-CoV-2. Samples were obtained from the ongoing ImmuneRACE study (first 160 participants) and from some 1,200 subjects provided by 6 global collaborators. Sample metadata almost always included a de-identified subject ID, COVID-19 status, age in years and sex. Where HLA class I and class II types were available, the types were taken from metadata supplied by the sample provider, not from assay-based typing.

Overall study outcomes, separate from this receptor: How much clinical and demographic metadata was included differed by source and by participant, and the metadata was provided uncurated.

The clonotype was recovered from a man between 18 and 35 years old with COVID-19, enrolled during active disease. The specimen was peripheral blood. The rearranged segments are TRBV6-6 and TRBJ1-5; TRBD1 fits 7 bases in the junction. The nucleotides are TGTGCCAGCGGCACAGGGGAGCATCAGCCCCAGCATTTT. Its protein is CASGTGEHQPQHF.